These 6 T cell receptor beta chains were all obtained from the same sample, sequenced in a study of blood T cells in healthy people across ages (dated by TCRdb to 2015 to 2017). Libraries came from 5' RACE. Sequencing relied on an Illumina HiSeq 2500. A second PCR of roughly 7 to 11 cycles was performed with a sample-barcoded 5' primer and a J-beta primer mix. TCRdb trimmed the raw reads at Q25, called clones with MiXCR and kept productive beta chains. Duplicate CDR3 protein sequences are folded into a single record with the most common DNA and genes. The sample profile shows around 900,000 distinct CDR3 sequences; 51% of them were found once. Clones ranked in the top ten supply 20% to 25% of the sample. The material sequenced was blood. These receptors all come from a woman aged 55-75 years in good health.

This clonotype has a handful of counts. The rearrangement links TRBV21-1 to TRBJ1-6; TRBD1 was called by the table and not checked on the DNA. TRBV21-1 is reported as a pseudogene. The CDR3 loop spans 17 amino acids. The CDR3 reads CASSKRRSGGGDSPLHF. CDR3 DNA: TGTGCCAGCAGCAAAAGGCGGTCAGGGGGCGGTGATTCACCCCTCCACTTT.

V usage is TRBV20-1 and J usage is TRBJ2-1; 8 positions match TRBD2. J was trimmed by 8 bases and V by 3 bases; bases with no gene match: 9. There are 14 residues in the CDR3. CDR1 and CDR2 from the germline V gene are DFQATT and SNEGSKA (reference sequence). This chain's CDR3 is CSASSGREVDEQFF. Written as DNA, the CDR3 is TGCAGTGCTAGCAGCGGGAGAGAGGTAGATGAGCAGTTCTTC.

This clonotype has just a few counts. The chain employs TRBV5-6 and TRBJ2-3, with D perhaps given as TRBD1 or TRBD2 (5 bases each). The CDR3 contains 13 residues. The V and J ends lost 3 bases and 2 bases respectively, with 7 bases between them. Germline V gives CDR1 SGHDT, CDR2 YYEEEE. The DNA of the CDR3 is TGTGCCAGCAGCTGGGGGACCACAGATACGCAGTATTTT. Amino acids: CASSWGTTDTQYF.

This clonotype was recorded a few times. The CDR3 loop reads CSANIAGGPEPYEQYF. Written as DNA, the CDR3 is TGCAGTGCTAATATAGCGGGAGGACCGGAGCCCTACGAGCAGTACTTC. V gene TRBV20-1 combines with J gene TRBJ2-1; TRBD2 aligns across 10 bases. The better agreement between TRBJ2-7 and the DNA end casts doubt on the J call. CDR1 DFQATT and CDR2 SNEGSKA come from the germline V gene (reference sequence). The CDR3 is 16 amino acids.

This clonotype was counted once. This rearrangement joins TRBV12-3 or TRBV12-4 to TRBJ2-7; 7 bases agree with TRBD1. J gave up 2 bases and V 4 bases, and 8 bases lay outside the gene matches. The CDR3 covers 15 residues. The CDR3 sequence: CASSSKDRSPYEQYF. The CDR3, as DNA: TGTGCCAGCAGTTCGAAGGACAGGTCCCCCTACGAGCAGTACTTC.

The rearrangement links TRBV28 to TRBJ2-7; 10 nucleotides align to TRBD1. Germline V gene lookup returns CDR1 MDHEN and CDR2 SYDVKM. Trimming at V came to 11 bases and at J to 1 base, leaving 11 bases not matched to a gene. This CDR3 is built from 15 residues. CDR3: CAVRDRGTGSYEQYF. CDR3 DNA sequence: TGTGCCGTTCGGGACAGGGGAACTGGGTCCTACGAGCAGTACTTC.